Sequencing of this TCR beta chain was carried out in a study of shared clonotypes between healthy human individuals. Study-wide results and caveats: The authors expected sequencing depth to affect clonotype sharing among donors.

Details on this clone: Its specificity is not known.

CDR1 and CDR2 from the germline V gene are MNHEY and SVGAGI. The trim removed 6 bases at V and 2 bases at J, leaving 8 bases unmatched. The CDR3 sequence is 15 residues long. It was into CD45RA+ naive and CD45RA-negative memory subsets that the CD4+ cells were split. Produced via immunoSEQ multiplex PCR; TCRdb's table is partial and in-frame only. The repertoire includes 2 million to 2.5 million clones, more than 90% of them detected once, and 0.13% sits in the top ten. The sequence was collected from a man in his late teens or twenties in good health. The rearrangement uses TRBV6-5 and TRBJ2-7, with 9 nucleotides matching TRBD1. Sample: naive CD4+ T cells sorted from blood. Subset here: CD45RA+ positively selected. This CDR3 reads CASRRQGVRAYEQYF. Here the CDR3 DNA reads TGTGCCAGCAGAAGACAGGGGGTTCGCGCCTACGAGCAGTACTTC.